This TCR beta chain was retrieved from a study of early T cells in non-severe SARS-CoV-2 infection. About the research overall: The authors sequenced bulk RNA from unsorted whole blood, leaving chains unpaired. Findings and caveats of the study: Sequences matched to VDJdb favored anti-spike CD8 responses, while private and CD4 specificities were missed.

TCRdb processed the 5' RACE reads anew with MiXCR; each CDR3 protein has one entry. This sample has 55,000 to 75,000 distinct CDR3 sequences, with roughly 5.7% found just once. V shed 8 bases and J shed 1 base, with 11 bases lying between them. This CDR3 is built from 12 residues. Germline CDR1 is DFQATT and CDR2 is SNEGSKA (reference sequence). This clonotype appeared many times. Antigen: not known. Here the sequenced sample was whole blood, taken at baseline. This clonotype originated in an adult who was a healthcare worker with PCR-confirmed SARS-CoV-2 infection or an uninfected control (not recorded which). The chain carries TRBV20-1 and TRBJ1-1; D gene uncertain. CDR3 sequence (DNA): TGCAGTCCCAGATGGGAGAACACTGAAGCTTTCTTT. Encoded protein: CSPRWENTEAFF.